The 30 T cell receptor beta chains in this list originate from one sample, sequenced in a study of T cell responses to AZD1222 COVID-19 vaccine. Sequenced by immunoSEQ multiplex PCR; TCRdb stores in-frame clones only, minus some. The sample records around 130,000 clones, nearly 95% being singletons. The specimen was peripheral blood, collected on day 0 of AZD1222 vaccination. The receptors stem from an adult in good health.

Only one count was recorded for this clone. The V call is TRBV5-1, the J call TRBJ2-1; 12 bases align to TRBD2. The CDR3 totals 15 residues. CDR1 SGHRS and CDR2 YFSETQ come from the germline V gene. V was pared by 5 bases and J by 5 bases, with 5 bases of the junction left unmatched. CDR3 bases: TGCGCCAGCAGTCCGCTAGCGGGGGGGGACAATGAGCAGTTCTTC. Protein: CASSPLAGGDNEQFF.

The chain links TRBV11-2 to TRBJ2-1; D is perhaps TRBD2 (6 bases). The CDR3 is made up of 13 amino acids. V was cut by 1 base and J by 9 bases, with 10 bases left in between. Germline V gene lookup returns CDR1 SGHAT and CDR2 FQNNGV. CDR3 region: CASSLVAGTEQFF. The CDR3 nucleotides read TGTGCCAGCAGCTTAGTCGCGGGGACTGAGCAGTTCTTC.

This chain links TRBV11-2 with TRBJ2-7, with D uncertain. Germline loops: CDR1 SGHAT, CDR2 FQNNGV. The CDR3 loop spans 15 amino acids. Trimming cost V 3 bases and J 2 bases, with 14 bases left between them. The CDR3 here is CASSFRRSPAYEQYF. The CDR3 DNA is TGTGCCAGCAGCTTTAGAAGGTCACCTGCCTACGAGCAGTACTTC.

CDR3 region: CASSLGTGSPYNEQFF. CDR3 bases: TGTGCCAGCAGCCTTGGGACAGGGTCACCCTACAATGAGCAGTTCTTC. This rearrangement joins TRBV7-6 to TRBJ2-1, with 9 bases identical to TRBD1. This CDR3 is 16 amino acids long. V was clipped by 5 bases and J by 2 bases; unmatched bases: 7. Germline CDR1 reads SGHVS; CDR2 reads FNYEAQ.

This chain links TRBV12-3 or TRBV12-4 with TRBJ1-2; no firm D call. V was trimmed by 4 bases and J by 2 bases, leaving 8 bases between them. The CDR3 is made up of 13 amino acids. In nucleotides, the CDR3 is TGTGCCAGCAGTTCGGCCAGAAACTATGGCTACACCTTC. Translating it yields CASSSARNYGYTF.

The CDR3 DNA sequence: TGTGCCAGCAGCCCCAGGACAGGGGAAGATACGCAGTATTTT. Protein sequence: CASSPRTGEDTQYF. The chain is built from TRBV11-2 and TRBJ2-3; 9 bases map to TRBD1. CDR3 length: 14 amino acids. Germline-derived CDR1 and CDR2 are SGHAT and FQNNGV. After removal of 5 bases from V and 5 bases from J, the junction contained 5 bases not matched to a gene. Combining the CDR3 with reference TRBV11-2 and TRBJ2-3 gives the whole variable domain EAGVAQSPRYKIIEKRQSVAFWCNPISGHATLYWYQQILGQGPKLLIQFQNNGVVDDSQLPKDRFSAERLKGVDSTLKIQPAKLEDSAVYLCASSPRTGEDTQYFGPGTRLTVL.

The rearrangement joins TRBV6-5 to TRBJ1-2; TRBD1 might be the D (6 bases). Germline V CDR1 and CDR2: MNHEY, SVGAGI. Trimming shortened V by 3 bases and J by 5 bases, and 19 bases separated the two germline ends. The CDR3 consists of 16 residues. DNA of the CDR3: TGTGCCAGCAGTTATCACGCTGCCGGGACACCATATGGCTACACCTTC. Translation gives CASSYHAAGTPYGYTF.

This rearrangement joins TRBV5-8 to TRBJ2-7; D call uncertain. V was pared by 0 bases and J by 5 bases, with 12 bases between. The CDR3 covers 14 residues. CDR1 is SGHTS, CDR2 YDEGEE, per germline. CDR3 bases: TGTGCCAGCAGCTTGGGTCTCCGGCTGGACGAGCAGTACTTC. This sequence encodes CASSLGLRLDEQYF.

J is TRBJ1-1 and V is TRBV6-5; TRBD1 agrees at 7 bases. The CDR3 runs 15 residues. In germline, CDR1 is MNHEY, CDR2 SVGAGI. The V gene end was trimmed by 2 bases and the J gene end by 1 base; junction bases not matched to a gene: 4. The CDR3 DNA is TGTGCCAGCAGTTACAGTCAGGGGGGGAACACTGAAGCTTTCTTT. Translated, it gives CASSYSQGGNTEAFF.

The table lists this clone with a count of one. The genes are TRBV6-1 and TRBJ2-3; D perhaps matches TRBD2 (5 bases). This CDR3 is 15 amino acids long. Germline CDR1 is MNHNS and CDR2 is SASEGT. The germline V and J ends were trimmed by 0 bases and 4 bases, with 11 bases remaining between them. The chain's CDR3 is CASSEALWEPDTQYF. The CDR3 DNA reads as TGTGCCAGCAGTGAAGCGCTTTGGGAGCCAGATACGCAGTATTTT.

This clone has just one count. V and J are TRBV5-1 and TRBJ2-5; D uncertain. The germline CDR1 and CDR2 sequences are SGHRS and YFSETQ. The length of the CDR3 is 13 residues. Trimming took 0 bases from V and 3 from J, leaving 6 bases between them. The CDR3, as DNA: TGCGCCAGCAGCTTGGGGGCGGAAGAGACCCAGTACTTC. Translation gives CASSLGAEETQYF.

CDR3 in DNA: TGTGCCAGCAGCCAAGAACCCCTGAAGCGGGGGGACACAGATACGCAGTATTTT. Residues: CASSQEPLKRGDTDTQYF. The gene calls are TRBV4-2 and TRBJ2-3; 9 bases map to TRBD2. Germline CDR1 and CDR2: LGHNA and YNFKEQ. V lost 0 bases, J lost 2 bases, and 9 bases stayed unmatched. The CDR3 is 18 residues long.

The chain employs TRBV5-1 and TRBJ1-2; the D gene is possibly TRBD1 (6 bases). The CDR3 extends over 15 amino acids. Trimming cost V 1 base and J 4 bases, with 14 bases left between them. Per germline, CDR1 SGHRS and CDR2 YFSETQ. As DNA, the CDR3 is TGCGCCAGCAGCTTGAGCACAGGGCAATCCTATGGCTACACCTTC. This sequence encodes CASSLSTGQSYGYTF.

The V call is TRBV5-6, the J call TRBJ2-7, with D tentatively TRBD2 (5 bases). The CDR3 is 15 amino acids. V lost 4 bases and J 2 bases, leaving 16 bases between the germline ends. CDR1 and CDR2 (germline): SGHDT, YYEEEE. The chain's CDR3 is CASSLLRTSTYEQYF. The CDR3 DNA sequence: TGTGCCAGCAGCCTCCTTAGAACTAGTACCTACGAGCAGTACTTC.

The chain employs TRBV18 and TRBJ1-1; tentative D call: TRBD1 (5 bases). V gave up 3 bases and J gave up 1 base, with 12 bases separating them. The CDR3 contains 15 residues. Germline-derived CDR1 and CDR2 are KGHSH and LQKENI. The CDR3 sequence: CASSPFPGTNTEAFF. In DNA form, the CDR3 reads TGTGCCAGCTCACCCTTCCCGGGGACGAACACTGAAGCTTTCTTT.

The CDR3 DNA sequence: TGTGCCATCAGCTCCGGGACTCGAGGGACCGGGGAGCTGTTTTTT. This encodes CAISSGTRGTGELFF. The V and J genes are TRBV10-3 and TRBJ2-2; a possible D gene is TRBD2 (6 bases). In germline, CDR1 is ENHRY, CDR2 SYGVKD. The CDR3 sequence is 15 residues long. The V end was cut by 6 bases, the J end by 5 bases, with 16 bases between.

This clone was seen just once. The chain links TRBV6-5 to TRBJ1-2; 7 nucleotides line up with TRBD1. The V gene's germline CDR1 is MNHEY and CDR2 SVGAGI. Trimming cost V 0 bases and J 3 bases; bases outside gene matches: 4. The CDR3 runs to 15 residues. The CDR3 DNA follows: TGTGCCAGCAGTTACTCCGCGACAGGGTACTATGGCTACACCTTC. It is translated as CASSYSATGYYGYTF.

V gene TRBV5-1 combines with J gene TRBJ1-5; D ambiguous. With 4 bases removed from V and 4 bases from J, the gap between germline ends came to 18 bases. CDR3 length: 16 residues. CDR1 SGHRS and CDR2 YFSETQ come from the germline V gene. CDR3 DNA: TGCGCCAGCAGCCCGGACCCCGTGACGGGAAATCAGCCCCAGCATTTT. Translated: CASSPDPVTGNQPQHF.

This clone was counted a single time. The chain recombines TRBV4-2 with TRBJ2-5; 9 nucleotides align to TRBD2. The V segment lost 0 bases and the J segment 2 bases; nucleotides outside the gene matches: 10. The germline V gene has CDR1 LGHNA and CDR2 YNFKEQ. The CDR3 sequence is 18 residues long. CDR3 protein: CASSQELAGPLQQETQYF. The CDR3 coding sequence is TGTGCCAGCAGCCAAGAGCTAGCGGGGCCACTTCAGCAAGAGACCCAGTACTTC.

The chain employs TRBV11-2 and TRBJ2-2; perhaps TRBD1 as D (5 bases). V was shortened by 5 bases and J by 2 bases, with 12 bases between the two germline ends. This CDR3 comprises 15 residues. Germline V gene sequence: CDR1 SGHAT, CDR2 FQNNGV. This CDR3 reads CASSPQATNTGELFF. The CDR3 coding sequence is TGTGCCAGCAGCCCACAGGCGACAAACACCGGGGAGCTGTTTTTT.

This chain joins TRBV5-4 and TRBJ1-6; D is ambiguous. CDR1 SGHNT and CDR2 YYREEE come from the germline V gene (reference sequence). V was pared by 0 bases and J by 3 bases, with 4 bases between. CDR3 size: 14 residues. The CDR3 sequence: CASSLENYNSPLHF. The CDR3 bases are TGTGCCAGCAGCTTGGAGAACTATAATTCACCCCTCCACTTT. Full variable domain (rest looked up from reference TRBV5-4 and TRBJ1-6): ETGVTQSPTHLIKTRGQQVTLRCSSQSGHNTVSWYQQALGQGPQFIFQYYREEENGRGNFPPRFSGLQFPNYSSELNVNALELDDSALYLCASSLENYNSPLHFGNGTRLTVT.

This sequence joins TRBV6-5 and TRBJ1-6; no definite D call. The V end lost 3 bases, the J end lost 9 bases, and 9 bases lay between the germline ends. Germline CDR1 reads MNHEY; CDR2 reads SVGAGI. This CDR3 region has 13 residues. This CDR3 is CASSYFSGSPLHF. DNA of the CDR3: TGTGCCAGCAGTTATTTTAGTGGTTCACCCCTCCACTTT.

The chain is built from TRBV11-1 and TRBJ1-2; 7 bases map to TRBD1. This CDR3 spans 15 amino acids. Germline lookup yields CDR1 SGHAT and CDR2 FQDESV (reference sequence). V lost 1 base, J lost 4 bases, and 6 bases stayed unmatched. CDR3 in amino acids: CASSLEGTEFYGYTF. DNA for the CDR3: TGTGCCAGCAGCTTAGAAGGGACAGAGTTCTATGGCTACACCTTC.

This clone was recorded a few times. The genes are TRBV6-5 and TRBJ1-2, with D unresolved. CDR1 and CDR2 from the germline V gene are MNHEY and SVGAGI. Trimming took 6 bases from V and 6 from J, leaving 17 bases between them. CDR3 length: 14 amino acids. The CDR3 region has the DNA TGTGCCAGCAGCGACCTAAGCCCTAGACATGGCTACACCTTC. Its translation: CASSDLSPRHGYTF.

V gene TRBV19 combines with J gene TRBJ1-2, with D unclear. Trimming stripped 0 bases from V and 5 bases from J, with 7 bases between. Per the germline V gene, CDR1 is LNHDA and CDR2 is SQIVND (reference sequence). The CDR3 extends over 13 amino acids. Written as DNA, the CDR3 is TGTGCCAGTAGTATAGATGGAAGGTATGGCTACACCTTC. Protein: CASSIDGRYGYTF.

The chain is built from TRBV7-9 and TRBJ1-1, with D maybe TRBD1 (6 bases). The length of the CDR3 is 15 residues. Germline-derived CDR1 and CDR2 are SEHNR and FQNEAQ (reference sequence). V lost 2 bases, J lost 0 bases, and 10 bases lay in between. The CDR3 spells CASSLNGQMNTEAFF. The CDR3 nucleotides read TGTGCCAGCAGCTTAAATGGACAGATGAACACTGAAGCTTTCTTT.

The J gene is TRBJ2-1, the V gene TRBV10-3; the match to TRBD2 covers 8 bases. Germline CDR1 ENHRY, CDR2 SYGVKD. The ends lost 7 bases at V and 5 bases at J; junction bases unmatched: 4. This CDR3 contains 13 residues. The CDR3 region is CAINPGGDNEQFF. The CDR3 bases are TGTGCCATCAACCCCGGGGGGGACAATGAGCAGTTCTTC.

The chain links TRBV10-3 to TRBJ2-7; D may be TRBD1 or TRBD2 (5 bases each). There are 14 residues in the CDR3. In germline, CDR1 is ENHRY, CDR2 SYGVKD. V lost 5 bases to trimming and J lost 6 bases, with 17 bases between them. CDR3 bases: TGTGCCATCAGTAGCGGTGGGCCTGGGGGCGAGCAGTACTTC. Encoded protein: CAISSGGPGGEQYF.

This chain uses TRBV27 with TRBJ1-1; TRBD1 might be the D (5 bases). CDR1 and CDR2 from the germline V gene are MNHEY and SMNVEV (reference sequence). The CDR3 extends over 13 amino acids. V was pared by 2 bases and J by 1 base, with 5 bases between. CDR3 region: CASSLGQNTEAFF. In DNA form, the CDR3 reads TGTGCCAGCAGTTTAGGACAGAACACTGAAGCTTTCTTT.

J is TRBJ1-4 and V is TRBV7-9; no clear D gene. Germline CDR1 and CDR2: SEHNR and FQNEAQ (reference sequence). Trimming shortened V by 6 bases and J by 0 bases, and 14 bases separated the two germline ends. The length of the CDR3 is 16 residues. The CDR3 sequence: CASSYRTAATNEKLFF. Written as DNA, the CDR3 is TGTGCCAGCAGTTACCGGACCGCCGCAACTAATGAAAAACTGTTTTTT.